The present entry profiles one T cell receptor beta chain with its context. Recruits, aged roughly 18 to 90 years, lived in 20 to 30 US areas. Categorization into cohorts depended on clinical history that participants reported. The record originates from a study of blood T cell repertoires in COVID-19. Study-wide background: There were acute and convalescent COVID-19 samples, and they came from the United States, Italy and Spain.

In the authors' methods: Estimation of nucleated cell counts relied on the amplification of reference gene primers. Some clones are missing from TCRdb's copy, which holds only in-frame ones; the method was immunoSEQ multiplex PCR. D and trimming were read from the DNA, whereas the V and J calls and clone size are those reported in that table. The repertoire holds approximately 150,000 clones, roughly four fifths seen once, with roughly 2.2% in the top ten. The clonotype originates from a man in his forties or fifties with acute COVID-19. The specimen sequenced was PBMCs or T cells enriched from blood (not recorded which).

The CDR3 DNA is TGTGCCAGCAGCGTAGCTCCGAGCGGCTCCCAGCATTTT. Encoded protein: CASSVAPSGSQHF. The rearrangement uses TRBV9 and TRBJ1-5; D gene ambiguous. CDR3 length: 13 amino acids. Germline V gene lookup returns CDR1 SGDLS and CDR2 YYNGEE. The V and J ends lost 0 bases and 11 bases respectively, with 12 bases between them. The whole variable domain, filled in from reference TRBV9 and TRBJ1-5, reads DSGVTQTPKHLITATGQRVTLRCSPRSGDLSVYWYQQSLDQGLQFLIQYYNGEERAKGNILERFSAQQFPDLHSELNLSSLELGDSALYFCASSVAPSGSQHFGDGTRLSIL.